This T cell receptor beta chain was retrieved from a study of T-cell reconstitution after alpha-beta-depleted transplantation in children. Broader study findings: Alpha-beta T cells present about two months after transplant were reported to originate from several hundred expanded graft clones. The high TCRbeta diversity at day 60 in some patients came from surviving recipient T cells and thymic progenitors. After one year, T-cell counts and TCRbeta diversity mostly came from new T cells.

This clonotype showed up just a few times. Its specificity is not known. Preparation of the TCRbeta library used unique molecular identifiers. TCRdb used MiXCR to reprocess the PCR reads, holding one entry per CDR3 protein. The table records approximately 430,000 distinct CDR3 sequences, 15% to 20% of them present only once. Germline V gene lookup returns CDR1 SGHNT and CDR2 YENEEA. V was pared by 5 bases and J by 1 base, with 2 bases of the junction left unmatched. The CDR3 has 15 amino acids. This sequence joins TRBV11-3 and TRBJ2-3, with 11 bases lining up with TRBD2. The TCR sequence derives from a boy less than two years old who had a stem cell transplant for Wiskott-Aldrich syndrome, so the T cells may come from the graft donor. The sequencing used PBMCs, mostly from graft donor cells, collected 360 days after TCRalphabeta/CD19-depleted stem cell transplant. The CDR3 nucleotides read TGTGCCAGCAGCCAGGGACTAGCGGGCACAGATACGCAGTATTTT. This gives the protein CASSQGLAGTDTQYF.